A selection of T cell receptor beta chains follows, all from one sample in a study of cytomegalovirus exposure and HLA in healthy donors. The assay was immunoSEQ multiplex PCR, and TCRdb's table has in-frame clones only and misses some. Found here are over 150,000 clones, 75% to 85% of them singletons; the top ten hold 0.65%. Material for sequencing was PBMCs. Receptor source: a boy younger than 18 in good health and CMV-seronegative. Each CDR3 is given with its conserved first and last residue. Each record gives: clone size, CDR3 length, J gene, V gene, D gene, CDR3 protein, CDR3 DNA. D genes are given only for firm matches. A row's size may be missing; if present it is once, few, many or a size class.

clone_size: .; cdr3_length: 14; j_call: TRBJ1-1; v_call: TRBV5-4; d_call: TRBD1; cdr3_aa: CASRRQGEGTEAFF; cdr3_nt: TGTGCCAGCAGAAGACAGGGAGAGGGTACTGAAGCTTTCTTT
clone_size: .; cdr3_length: 15; j_call: TRBJ2-7; v_call: TRBV11-2; d_call: TRBD2; cdr3_aa: CASSPHSAGYDEQYF; cdr3_nt: TGTGCCAGCAGCCCGCACTCAGCGGGATATGACGAGCAGTACTTC
clone_size: .; cdr3_length: 17; j_call: TRBJ1-1; v_call: TRBV14; d_call: TRBD1; cdr3_aa: CASSPGDRPRGITEAFF; cdr3_nt: TGTGCCAGCAGCCCGGGGGACAGGCCGCGAGGGATAACTGAAGCTTTCTTT
clone_size: .; cdr3_length: 14; j_call: TRBJ1-2; v_call: TRBV12-1; d_call: .; cdr3_aa: CASSFVGGVSGYTF; cdr3_nt: TGTGCCAGCAGCTTTGTTGGGGGGGTTTCTGGCTACACCTTC
clone_size: .; cdr3_length: 14; j_call: TRBJ2-7; v_call: TRBV15; d_call: .; cdr3_aa: CATSSPDTSYEQYF; cdr3_nt: TGTGCCACCAGCAGTCCGGACACCTCCTACGAGCAGTACTTC
clone_size: .; cdr3_length: 16; j_call: TRBJ2-1; v_call: TRBV4-2; d_call: .; cdr3_aa: CASSQSWDSDYNEQFF; cdr3_nt: TGTGCCAGCAGCCAAAGTTGGGACTCCGACTACAATGAGCAGTTCTTC
clone_size: .; cdr3_length: 14; j_call: TRBJ2-5; v_call: TRBV6-1; d_call: TRBD2; cdr3_aa: CASSEGLAGGHLYF; cdr3_nt: TGTGCCAGCAGTGAAGGACTAGCGGGGGGGCACTTGTACTTC
clone_size: .; cdr3_length: 13; j_call: TRBJ1-2; v_call: TRBV19; d_call: TRBD1; cdr3_aa: CASAGTGLYGYTF; cdr3_nt: TGTGCCAGCGCCGGGACAGGCCTCTATGGCTACACCTTC
clone_size: once; cdr3_length: 15; j_call: TRBJ2-1; v_call: TRBV14; d_call: .; cdr3_aa: CASSPSAGSYNEQFF; cdr3_nt: TGTGCCAGCAGCCCGAGCGCTGGCTCCTACAATGAGCAGTTCTTC
clone_size: few; cdr3_length: 14; j_call: TRBJ2-1; v_call: TRBV18; d_call: .; cdr3_aa: CASSPSSPHNEQFF; cdr3_nt: TGTGCCAGCTCACCAAGTAGCCCCCACAATGAGCAGTTCTTC
clone_size: few; cdr3_length: 16; j_call: TRBJ2-7; v_call: TRBV13; d_call: .; cdr3_aa: CASSLRLGGPSYEQYF; cdr3_nt: TGTGCCAGCAGCTTACGGTTGGGGGGGCCCTCCTACGAGCAGTACTTC
clone_size: .; cdr3_length: 16; j_call: TRBJ2-3; v_call: TRBV5-1; d_call: TRBD1; cdr3_aa: CASSHGTGDRTDTQYF; cdr3_nt: TGCGCCAGCAGCCACGGGACAGGGGATCGCACAGATACGCAGTATTTT
clone_size: .; cdr3_length: 12; j_call: TRBJ1-2; v_call: TRBV10-3; d_call: TRBD1; cdr3_aa: CAISQTGGGYTF; cdr3_nt: TGTGCCATCAGCCAGACAGGGGGCGGCTACACCTTC
clone_size: .; cdr3_length: 17; j_call: TRBJ2-3; v_call: TRBV5-1; d_call: .; cdr3_aa: CASSGIFAGNRADTQYF; cdr3_nt: TGCGCCAGCAGCGGGATATTCGCGGGAAACCGCGCAGATACGCAGTATTTT
clone_size: few; cdr3_length: 13; j_call: TRBJ2-4; v_call: TRBV5-5; d_call: .; cdr3_aa: CASSLDLKNIQYF; cdr3_nt: TGTGCCAGCAGCTTGGATCTGAAAAACATTCAGTACTTC
clone_size: few; cdr3_length: 14; j_call: TRBJ2-5; v_call: TRBV30; d_call: .; cdr3_aa: CAWSVGGLGETQYF; cdr3_nt: TGTGCCTGGAGTGTTGGCGGTCTTGGTGAGACCCAGTACTTC
clone_size: .; cdr3_length: 15; j_call: TRBJ2-7; v_call: TRBV2; d_call: TRBD1; cdr3_aa: CASSVSGQVSYEQYF; cdr3_nt: TGTGCCAGCAGTGTCTCGGGACAGGTCTCCTACGAGCAGTACTTC
clone_size: once; cdr3_length: 16; j_call: TRBJ2-1; v_call: TRBV7-6; d_call: .; cdr3_aa: CASSLVAASSYNEQFF; cdr3_nt: TGTGCCAGCAGCTTAGTGGCGGCTAGCTCCTACAATGAGCAGTTCTTC
clone_size: .; cdr3_length: 15; j_call: TRBJ1-5; v_call: TRBV6-5; d_call: .; cdr3_aa: CASSYSRGSNQPQHF; cdr3_nt: TGTGCCAGCAGTTACTCCCGGGGAAGCAATCAGCCCCAGCATTTT
clone_size: .; cdr3_length: 16; j_call: TRBJ2-7; v_call: TRBV5-1; d_call: .; cdr3_aa: CASSLVDRVASHEQYF; cdr3_nt: TGCGCCAGCAGCTTGGTTGATCGGGTAGCGAGCCACGAGCAGTACTTC
clone_size: .; cdr3_length: 17; j_call: TRBJ2-3; v_call: TRBV6-4; d_call: TRBD2; cdr3_aa: CASSPQSSGGGTDTQYF; cdr3_nt: TGTGCCAGCAGCCCACAGTCTAGCGGGGGGGGCACAGATACGCAGTATTTT
clone_size: .; cdr3_length: 14; j_call: TRBJ2-7; v_call: TRBV18; d_call: TRBD1; cdr3_aa: CASSPGDRDGEQYF; cdr3_nt: TGTGCCAGCTCACCGGGGGACAGGGATGGCGAGCAGTACTTC
clone_size: .; cdr3_length: 15; j_call: TRBJ1-2; v_call: TRBV5-6; d_call: .; cdr3_aa: CASSVRGGGMCGYTF; cdr3_nt: TGTGCCAGCAGCGTCCGGGGCGGGGGAATGTGTGGCTACACCTTC
clone_size: .; cdr3_length: 13; j_call: TRBJ1-2; v_call: TRBV6-5; d_call: .; cdr3_aa: CASSITGGYGYTF; cdr3_nt: TGTGCCAGCAGTATAACGGGGGGGTACGGCTACACCTTC
clone_size: .; cdr3_length: 14; j_call: TRBJ2-5; v_call: TRBV6-1; d_call: .; cdr3_aa: CATSARGIGETQYF; cdr3_nt: TGTGCCACCTCGGCTCGCGGAATCGGAGAGACCCAGTACTTC
clone_size: .; cdr3_length: 16; j_call: TRBJ1-6; v_call: TRBV30; d_call: .; cdr3_aa: CAWDTGSSVGNSPLHF; cdr3_nt: TGTGCCTGGGATACAGGGTCCTCAGTGGGAAATTCACCCCTCCACTTT
clone_size: .; cdr3_length: 15; j_call: TRBJ2-5; v_call: TRBV19; d_call: .; cdr3_aa: CASNPERTNVETQYF; cdr3_nt: TGTGCCAGTAATCCTGAAAGGACAAACGTCGAGACCCAGTACTTC
clone_size: once; cdr3_length: 15; j_call: TRBJ2-2; v_call: TRBV30; d_call: TRBD2; cdr3_aa: CAWSSSGRGAGELFF; cdr3_nt: TGTGCCTGGAGCTCTAGCGGGAGGGGAGCCGGGGAGCTGTTTTTT
clone_size: .; cdr3_length: 13; j_call: TRBJ1-1; v_call: TRBV27; d_call: .; cdr3_aa: CASSREGDTEAFF; cdr3_nt: TGTGCCAGCAGCAGGGAAGGGGACACTGAAGCTTTCTTT
clone_size: .; cdr3_length: 10; j_call: TRBJ2-7; v_call: TRBV2; d_call: .; cdr3_aa: CASRSREQYF; cdr3_nt: TGTGCCAGCAGGTCTAGAGAGCAGTACTTC
clone_size: .; cdr3_length: 15; j_call: TRBJ1-1; v_call: TRBV5-5; d_call: TRBD1; cdr3_aa: CASSKLDRENTEAFF; cdr3_nt: TGTGCCAGCAGCAAACTGGACAGGGAGAACACTGAAGCTTTCTTT
clone_size: .; cdr3_length: 16; j_call: TRBJ1-6; v_call: TRBV6-1; d_call: TRBD1; cdr3_aa: CASSGTKGAHNSPLHF; cdr3_nt: TGTGCCAGCAGTGGGACAAAGGGGGCCCATAATTCACCCCTCCACTTT
clone_size: .; cdr3_length: 13; j_call: TRBJ1-2; v_call: TRBV7-9; d_call: .; cdr3_aa: CASSLVAEYGYTF; cdr3_nt: TGTGCCAGCAGCTTAGTCGCGGAATATGGCTACACCTTC
clone_size: .; cdr3_length: 17; j_call: TRBJ1-2; v_call: TRBV7-8; d_call: .; cdr3_aa: CASSLEGGSWVNYGYTF; cdr3_nt: TGTGCCAGCAGCTTGGAGGGGGGGTCGTGGGTTAACTATGGCTACACCTTC
clone_size: few; cdr3_length: 14; j_call: TRBJ1-2; v_call: TRBV19; d_call: TRBD1; cdr3_aa: CASSSRDRPYGYTF; cdr3_nt: TGTGCCAGTAGCTCCAGGGACAGGCCATATGGCTACACCTTC
clone_size: .; cdr3_length: 15; j_call: TRBJ1-2; v_call: TRBV15; d_call: .; cdr3_aa: CATSPGGLWVGGYTF; cdr3_nt: TGTGCCACCAGCCCGGGAGGGCTTTGGGTTGGCGGCTACACCTTC
clone_size: .; cdr3_length: 16; j_call: TRBJ2-1; v_call: TRBV10-1; d_call: TRBD2; cdr3_aa: CASSEMGLAGGNEQFF; cdr3_nt: TGCGCCAGCAGTGAAATGGGACTAGCGGGCGGGAATGAGCAGTTCTTC
clone_size: .; cdr3_length: 12; j_call: TRBJ2-7; v_call: TRBV29-1; d_call: TRBD1; cdr3_aa: CSGTTGTGWQYF; cdr3_nt: TGCAGCGGTACGACCGGGACAGGGTGGCAGTACTTC
clone_size: .; cdr3_length: 16; j_call: TRBJ2-3; v_call: TRBV11-3; d_call: TRBD1; cdr3_aa: CASSVRQGAVTDTQYF; cdr3_nt: TGTGCCAGCAGCGTAAGACAGGGTGCGGTCACAGATACGCAGTATTTT
clone_size: .; cdr3_length: 13; j_call: TRBJ2-7; v_call: TRBV2; d_call: .; cdr3_aa: CATAGQLPYEQYF; cdr3_nt: TGTGCCACCGCGGGACAGCTGCCCTACGAGCAGTACTTC
clone_size: few; cdr3_length: 19; j_call: TRBJ1-4; v_call: TRBV9; d_call: TRBD1; cdr3_aa: CASSPRGGTGRATNEKLFF; cdr3_nt: TGTGCCAGCAGTCCCCGGGGAGGGACAGGGCGAGCAACTAATGAAAAACTGTTTTTT
clone_size: .; cdr3_length: 15; j_call: TRBJ1-3; v_call: TRBV21-1; d_call: .; cdr3_aa: CASSLACISGNTIYF; cdr3_nt: TGTGCCAGCAGCCTGGCCTGTATCTCTGGAAACACCATATATTTT
clone_size: .; cdr3_length: 11; j_call: TRBJ2-1; v_call: TRBV30; d_call: .; cdr3_aa: CAWISLNEQFF; cdr3_nt: TGTGCCTGGATCTCCCTCAATGAGCAGTTCTTC
clone_size: .; cdr3_length: 14; j_call: TRBJ1-2; v_call: TRBV30; d_call: .; cdr3_aa: CAWSVMALNYGYTF; cdr3_nt: TGTGCCTGGAGTGTAATGGCCTTAAACTATGGCTACACCTTC
clone_size: few; cdr3_length: 15; j_call: TRBJ2-5; v_call: TRBV9; d_call: .; cdr3_aa: CASSVAQGMWETQYF; cdr3_nt: TGTGCCAGCAGCGTAGCGCAGGGAATGTGGGAGACCCAGTACTTC
clone_size: .; cdr3_length: 16; j_call: TRBJ2-1; v_call: TRBV7-2; d_call: TRBD2; cdr3_aa: CASSLGTAGGYNEQFF; cdr3_nt: TGTGCCAGCAGCTTAGGGACAGCGGGGGGTTACAATGAGCAGTTCTTC
clone_size: once; cdr3_length: 21; j_call: TRBJ2-1; v_call: TRBV2; d_call: TRBD2; cdr3_aa: CASSSPRTSGGMLSSYNEQFF; cdr3_nt: TGTGCCAGCAGTAGCCCGCGGACTAGCGGGGGAATGCTTAGCTCCTACAATGAGCAGTTCTTC
clone_size: .; cdr3_length: 16; j_call: TRBJ2-1; v_call: TRBV9; d_call: TRBD2; cdr3_aa: CASSVVLAGGDNEQFF; cdr3_nt: TGTGCCAGCAGCGTAGTACTAGCGGGAGGAGACAATGAGCAGTTCTTC
clone_size: .; cdr3_length: 15; j_call: TRBJ1-3; v_call: TRBV4-2; d_call: .; cdr3_aa: CASSQDPTGGNTIYF; cdr3_nt: TGTGCCAGCAGCCAAGATCCAACAGGGGGAAACACCATATATTTT
clone_size: .; cdr3_length: 14; j_call: TRBJ2-7; v_call: TRBV5-5; d_call: .; cdr3_aa: CASSFQGFPYEQYF; cdr3_nt: TGTGCCAGCAGCTTTCAGGGATTCCCCTACGAGCAGTACTTC
clone_size: .; cdr3_length: 14; j_call: TRBJ1-2; v_call: TRBV7-2; d_call: .; cdr3_aa: CASALTPGDYGYTF; cdr3_nt: TGTGCCAGCGCCCTAACCCCCGGGGACTATGGCTACACCTTC
clone_size: .; cdr3_length: 13; j_call: TRBJ2-7; v_call: TRBV18; d_call: .; cdr3_aa: CASSPGRSYEQYF; cdr3_nt: TGTGCCAGCTCACCAGGGAGGTCCTACGAGCAGTACTTC
clone_size: once; cdr3_length: 14; j_call: TRBJ1-5; v_call: TRBV2; d_call: TRBD1; cdr3_aa: CASTSQGAGQPQHF; cdr3_nt: TGTGCCAGCACTTCCCAGGGGGCAGGGCAGCCCCAGCATTTT
clone_size: few; cdr3_length: 15; j_call: TRBJ1-6; v_call: TRBV18; d_call: .; cdr3_aa: CASSLARGLDSPLHF; cdr3_nt: TGTGCCAGCTCACTAGCACGGGGGTTGGATTCACCCCTCCACTTT
clone_size: .; cdr3_length: 14; j_call: TRBJ2-1; v_call: TRBV10-1; d_call: .; cdr3_aa: CASSERVWSGEQFF; cdr3_nt: TGCGCCAGCAGTGAGAGGGTGTGGAGCGGTGAGCAGTTCTTC
clone_size: .; cdr3_length: 12; j_call: TRBJ1-2; v_call: TRBV7-9; d_call: .; cdr3_aa: CASSPYRDGYTF; cdr3_nt: TGTGCCAGCAGCCCCTACAGGGATGGCTACACCTTC
clone_size: .; cdr3_length: 13; j_call: TRBJ1-5; v_call: TRBV7-3; d_call: .; cdr3_aa: CASSAARGQPQHF; cdr3_nt: TGTGCCAGCAGCGCGGCACGGGGTCAGCCCCAGCATTTT